These 5 T cell receptor beta chains were sequenced from one sample in a study of blood T cell repertoires in COVID-19 (TCRdb year 2020). The library was built by means of the immunoSEQ multiplex PCR assay. Held by TCRdb, this immuneACCESS table contains in-frame sequences only and omits some clones. Under half of the omission traces to an unresolved V gene where checked; the cause of the rest is unknown. Here the sample has 130,000 to 150,000 clones; roughly 88% occur a single time. Of the sample, roughly 8% falls within the top ten clones. Specimen: peripheral blood. The receptors derive from a woman in her fifties or sixties with COVID-19, enrolled during active disease.

The chain recombines TRBV5-6 with TRBJ1-1; D not resolved. Trimming cost V 4 bases and J 8 bases, with 15 bases left between them. There are 13 residues in the CDR3. CDR1 and CDR2 from the germline V gene are SGHDT and YYEEEE. The chain's CDR3 is CASSRPPLEEAFF. CDR3 bases: TGTGCCAGCAGCCGGCCCCCCCTAGAGGAAGCTTTCTTT.

The chain is built from TRBV7-9 and TRBJ1-4, with TRBD1 as a possible D gene (5 bases). The V and J ends lost 8 bases and 8 bases respectively, with 12 bases between them. Germline CDR1 and CDR2: SEHNR and FQNEAQ (reference sequence). This CDR3 has 12 residues. In nucleotides, the CDR3 is TGTGCCAGCGGGGCAGGCGGAGAAAAACTGTTTTTT. Translating it yields CASGAGGEKLFF.

V is TRBV11-1 and J is TRBJ2-5, with a tentative D call TRBD1 (6 bases). The CDR3 has 14 residues. The V gene lost 5 bases and the J gene lost 4 bases, with 14 bases spanning the gap. The germline CDR1 and CDR2 sequences are SGHAT and FQDESV (reference sequence). The CDR3 region is CASSPGGEGETQYF. Here the CDR3 DNA reads TGTGCCAGCAGCCCTGGGGGCGAAGGAGAGACCCAGTACTTC.

The rearrangement joins TRBV30 to TRBJ1-5; D unclear. CDR1 and CDR2 (germline): GTSNPN, SVGIG (reference sequence). V lost 5 bases and J lost 10, with 21 bases in between. CDR3 length: 14 amino acids. The CDR3 region is CAWAEAGIPLPQHF. DNA of the CDR3: TGTGCCTGGGCAGAGGCGGGGATACCCCTACCCCAGCATTTT.

The chain recombines TRBV29-1 with TRBJ2-7, with TRBD1 identical over 7 bases. Germline trimming cut 5 bases from V and 2 bases from J; bases unmatched to any gene: 18. The V gene's germline CDR1 is SQVTM and CDR2 ANQGSEA. The CDR3 totals 17 residues. The CDR3 region is CSVRGLGQQGKTYEQYF. DNA for the CDR3: TGCAGCGTTCGGGGATTGGGACAGCAGGGAAAAACCTACGAGCAGTACTTC.